This T cell receptor beta chain comes out of a study of blood T cell repertoires in COVID-19. As for the study in general: T cells, B-cell-depleted T cells, or PBMCs provided the cDNA or gDNA that served as material.

CDR1 and CDR2 from the germline V gene are LNHDA and SQIVND (reference sequence). The CDR3 consists of 11 residues. Trimming left V 7 bases short and J 4 bases short, with 8 bases between. Sequenced by immunoSEQ multiplex PCR; TCRdb stores in-frame clones only, minus some. The table records over 55,000 clones, over 80% of them present only once. The V gene is TRBV19, the J gene TRBJ2-7, with D uncertain. Material for sequencing was peripheral blood. The receptor's source is a man between 50 and 59 years old with active COVID-19. The CDR3 sequence: CASNSGYEQYF. The CDR3 nucleotides read TGTGCCAGTAATTCGGGTTACGAGCAGTACTTC.